This T cell receptor beta chain came from a study of prognosis after radiotherapy for stage I lung cancer. This clonotype was detected many times. The study amplified the TCR beta CDR3 region from genomic DNA. This amplification was carried out by two rounds of multiplex PCR. Used in first-round PCR were primers specific to each TRBV and TRBJ gene. TCRdb re-called the multiplex PCR reads through MiXCR, storing one row per CDR3 protein. The table lists some 34,000 distinct CDR3 sequences, under 35% of them singletons. Trimming left V 4 bases short and J 10 bases short, with 12 bases between. This CDR3 has 13 amino acids. Germline assignment: CDR1 SGHTS and CDR2 YDEGEE.

This sequence originates from a donor at least 50 years old with non-small cell lung cancer. Sample: PBMCs, taken before or after stereotactic body radiation therapy (not recorded which). The chain employs TRBV5-8 and TRBJ1-6, with no clear D. The CDR3 nucleotides read TGTGCCAGCAGCGGTCAGGTCACATCACCCCTCCACTTT. Translated: CASSGQVTSPLHF.